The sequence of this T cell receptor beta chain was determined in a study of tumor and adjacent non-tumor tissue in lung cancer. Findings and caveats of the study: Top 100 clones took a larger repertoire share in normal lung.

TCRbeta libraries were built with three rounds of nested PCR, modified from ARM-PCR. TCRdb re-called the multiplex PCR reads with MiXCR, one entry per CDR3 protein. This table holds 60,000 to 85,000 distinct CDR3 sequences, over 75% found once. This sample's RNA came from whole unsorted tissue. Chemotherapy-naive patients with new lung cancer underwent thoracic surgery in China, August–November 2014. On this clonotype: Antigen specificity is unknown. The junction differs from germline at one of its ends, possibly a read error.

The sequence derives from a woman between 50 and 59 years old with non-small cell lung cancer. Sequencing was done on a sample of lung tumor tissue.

In nucleotides, the CDR3 is TGCGGTGCTTACCGGGACACCATCAACACTGAAGCTTTCTTT. Amino acid sequence: CGAYRDTINTEAFF. The chain joins TRBV20-1 to TRBJ1-1; a weak D match, TRBD1 (6 bases). The CDR3 extends over 14 amino acids. Germline loops: CDR1 DFQATT, CDR2 SNEGSKA (reference sequence).